This section outlines one T cell receptor beta chain sequence together with its context. Its antigen is undetermined. Each patient went into thyroid surgery without having received any treatment. This sample was included in a study of metastatic and nonmetastatic thyroid tumors. Background on the study: It was across blood and tumor or nodule tissue from malignant and benign thyroid patients that repertoires were compared. Points from the study as a whole: Significantly higher TCR beta diversity was reportedly seen in malignant thyroid tumors than benign nodules, in blood and tumor.

This CDR3 comprises 13 residues. Germline assignment: CDR1 SGHRS and CDR2 YFSETQ. The germline V and J ends were trimmed by 4 bases and 1 base, with 8 bases remaining between them. TCRdb re-called clones via MiXCR from the PCR reads. The data hold roughly 15,000 clones, with about 33% observed a single time. The V call is TRBV5-1, the J call TRBJ1-1; D possibly corresponds to TRBD1 (6 bases). Sequencing used tumor tissue. This TCR derives from a female donor with papillary thyroid cancer or a benign thyroid nodule (not recorded which). Some clones in this sample may be carry-over from other donors' samples. The DNA of the CDR3 is TGCGCCAGCAGCCGACAGGAGAACACTGAAGCTTTCTTT. Protein sequence: CASSRQENTEAFF.